The T cell receptor (beta chain) described here comes from a study of response to subunit inactivated influenza vaccine. Findings and limits, study-wide: It was suggested by the authors that few new T cells are recruited by each seasonal influenza vaccination.

Losses at the gene ends were 0 bases for V and 6 bases for J; bases not matched to a gene: 13. Germline V CDR1 and CDR2: SGDLS, YYNGEE. The CDR3 contains 19 residues. This clonotype has only a few counts. Its antigen is unidentified. From the RT-PCR reads, TCRdb called clonotypes with MiXCR, one entry per CDR3 protein. The table shows a few hundred thousand distinct CDR3 sequences, with roughly 22% occurring only once. The chain joins TRBV9 to TRBJ2-7; 15 positions match TRBD2. This specimen consisted of PBMCs from blood, obtained about 20 months after vaccination. The TCR comes from a man between 50 and 69 years old who received an inactivated influenza vaccine. CDR3 protein: CASSVASGLAGGPLPEQYF. CDR3 bases: TGTGCCAGCAGCGTAGCTTCTGGACTAGCGGGAGGGCCGCTGCCCGAGCAGTACTTC.